These 27 T cell receptor beta chains share one sample of origin, sequenced in a study of Ad26.COV2.S vaccination and SARS-CoV-2 variants (dated by TCRdb to the early 2020s). The meaning of the sample's treatment or condition label: some 20 received Ad26.COV2.S at low or high dose, single or two shots; about 5 received placebo; per-sample allocation not given. Repertoires of vaccine and placebo recipients were sequenced from samples taken on day 63 after the first injection. The library was produced with the immunoSEQ multiplex PCR assay. TCRdb provides this immuneACCESS table in a form limited to in-frame rearrangements. Some clones are lacking; in checked studies, under half of them reflect an unresolved V gene, and why the rest are absent is not known. For this sample there are over 450,000 clones; 80% to 90% appear just once. The top ten hold 1.7% of the sample. The source was peripheral blood, collected in a trial of Ad26.COV2.S vaccine versus placebo. The receptors stem from a person aged 18-60 years who received the Ad26.COV2.S COVID-19 vaccine or a placebo.

The V gene is TRBV10-3, the J gene TRBJ1-5, with D perhaps matching TRBD1 (6 bases). Germline V gives CDR1 ENHRY, CDR2 SYGVKD. The CDR3 has 15 residues. The V and J ends lost 5 bases and 1 base respectively, with 12 bases between them. The CDR3 DNA follows: TGTGCCATCAGTAAGGGGGGACCCAGCAATCAGCCCCAGCATTTT. Its translation is CAISKGGPSNQPQHF.

The chain combines TRBV28 with TRBJ1-6; tentatively, D is TRBD1 (5 bases). V dropped 2 bases and J dropped 7 bases, with 12 bases sitting between them. Looked up from germline, CDR1 is MDHEN and CDR2 is SYDVKM. The CDR3 totals 15 residues. CDR3: CASSLDRYRNSPLHF. CDR3 bases: TGTGCCAGCAGTTTAGACAGATATCGGAATTCACCCCTCCACTTT.

The rearrangement links TRBV18 to TRBJ1-3; perhaps TRBD1 as D (5 bases). V dropped 1 base and J dropped 0 bases, with 16 bases sitting between them. The CDR3 spans 18 residues. CDR1 and CDR2 (germline): KGHSH, LQKENI. As DNA, the CDR3 is TGTGCCAGCTCACCACGGGGCACGACATCCAGCTCTGGAAACACCATATATTTT. Residues: CASSPRGTTSSSGNTIYF.

This chain links TRBV6-5 with TRBJ2-1, with D unclear. The CDR3 runs to 12 residues. Germline assignment: CDR1 MNHEY and CDR2 SVGAGI. V lost 2 bases to trimming and J lost 10 bases, with 9 bases between them. The CDR3: CASSYVGREQFF. The CDR3 DNA reads as TGTGCCAGCAGTTACGTGGGCCGGGAGCAGTTCTTC.

This chain links TRBV11-3 with TRBJ1-1; D call uncertain. Trimming took off 2 bases at V and 1 base at J, with 8 bases between the two ends. Germline V gene data show CDR1 as SGHNT and CDR2 as YENEEA. The CDR3 covers 14 residues. The CDR3 region has the DNA TGTGCCAGCAGCTTAAGGGAGGGGAACACTGAAGCTTTCTTT. Protein sequence: CASSLREGNTEAFF.

J is TRBJ1-2 and V is TRBV6-5; D may be TRBD1 (5 bases). V lost 2 bases, J lost 8 bases, and 12 bases lay in between. This CDR3 contains 13 residues. From germline, CDR1 is MNHEY and CDR2 SVGAGI. The CDR3 DNA reads TGTGCCAGCAGTTACCGGGGCCGGGAGGGCTACACCTTC. Residues: CASSYRGREGYTF.

The CDR3 DNA sequence: TGTGCCAGCAGCTTGGGGCAGGGCTTTTGGGGCTACACCTTC. This encodes CASSLGQGFWGYTF. The rearrangement joins TRBV5-8 to TRBJ1-2, with a possible D match to TRBD1 (5 bases). Germline CDR1 and CDR2: SGHTS and YDEGEE. The CDR3 has 14 residues. The ends were cut back, 0 bases at V and 8 bases at J, with 14 bases in the middle.

The chain couples TRBV29-1 to TRBJ1-5; no definite D call. The CDR3 is 13 residues long. Germline CDR1 SQVTM, CDR2 ANQGSEA. V dropped 7 bases and J dropped 1 base, with 11 bases sitting between them. In DNA form, the CDR3 reads TGCAGCGCCTCGACGGGGAGCAATCAGCCCCAGCATTTT. Translating gives CSASTGSNQPQHF. Using reference TRBV29-1 and TRBJ1-5 for the parts outside the CDR3, the full variable domain is SAVISQKPSRDICQRGTSLTIQCQVDSQVTMMFWYRQQPGQSLTLIATANQGSEATYESGFVIDKFPISRPNLTFSTLTVSNMSPEDSSIYLCSASTGSNQPQHFGDGTRLSIL.

The J gene is TRBJ2-7, the V gene TRBV27; 10 bases map to TRBD1. CDR1 is MNHEY and CDR2 is SMNVEV in the germline V gene (reference sequence). There are 15 residues in the CDR3. V lost 5 bases to trimming and J lost 7 bases; unmatched junction nucleotides: 11. This chain's CDR3 is CASSAKGTGALEQYF. CDR3 nucleotide sequence: TGTGCCAGCAGTGCCAAGGGGACAGGGGCCTTGGAGCAGTACTTC.

This clone was observed a handful of times. The chain carries TRBV4-1 and TRBJ2-1, with 10 bases identical to TRBD2. The germline V gene encodes CDR1 MGHRA and CDR2 YSYEKL. V was pared by 2 bases and J by 4 bases, with 5 bases of the junction left unmatched. CDR3 length: 16 residues. The CDR3 sequence: CASSQYSGGSYNEQFF. Written as DNA, the CDR3 is TGCGCCAGCAGCCAATATAGCGGGGGGTCGTACAATGAGCAGTTCTTC.

V gene TRBV30 combines with J gene TRBJ2-7, with D perhaps matching TRBD2 (5 bases). Trimming shortened V by 0 bases and J by 7 bases, and 19 bases separated the two germline ends. The germline V gene encodes CDR1 GTSNPN and CDR2 SVGIG (reference sequence). CDR3 length: 15 residues. As DNA, the CDR3 is TGTGCCTGGAGTGTATTGAGGGCCTCGATGGGAGAGCAGTACTTC. This codes for CAWSVLRASMGEQYF.

This clone has more than one count but fewer than ten. V is TRBV29-1 and J is TRBJ2-1; the D gene could be TRBD1 or TRBD2 (5 bases each). The ends were cut back, 4 bases at V and 4 bases at J, with 5 bases in the middle. There are 11 residues in the CDR3. The germline gives CDR1 SQVTM, CDR2 ANQGSEA. The CDR3 bases are TGCAGCGTTGGGGGGTACAATGAGCAGTTCTTC. It encodes CSVGGYNEQFF.

This rearrangement joins TRBV6-2 or TRBV6-3 to TRBJ2-3, with 7 nucleotides matching TRBD2. The J segment lost 2 bases and the V segment lost 5 bases, leaving 4 bases of the junction unmatched. Germline CDR1 reads MNHEY; CDR2 reads SVGEGT. This CDR3 spans 14 amino acids. CDR3 coding DNA: TGTGCCAGCAGTCCCGGGACTACCACAGATACGCAGTATTTT. Encoded protein: CASSPGTTTDTQYF.

The rearrangement uses TRBV10-3 and TRBJ1-6; D is undetermined. The CDR3 totals 13 residues. Germline V gene sequence: CDR1 ENHRY, CDR2 SYGVKD. V lost 6 bases and J lost 9, with 12 bases in between. CDR3 sequence reads: CAIRPEGLSPLHF. The CDR3 DNA reads TGTGCCATCAGACCCGAGGGTCTTTCACCCCTCCACTTT.

The gene calls are TRBV27 and TRBJ1-2; perhaps TRBD1 as D (6 bases). Germline-derived CDR1 and CDR2 are MNHEY and SMNVEV (reference sequence). The V and J ends lost 5 bases and 7 bases respectively, with 17 bases between them. This CDR3 is built from 14 residues. The chain's CDR3 is CASSPDSAMGGYTF. The CDR3 DNA reads as TGTGCCAGCAGTCCGGACAGTGCCATGGGTGGCTACACCTTC.

This clone was seen a single time. V gene TRBV30 combines with J gene TRBJ1-5; no clear D. Trimming cost V 0 bases and J 6 bases, with 12 bases left between them. The germline CDR1 and CDR2 sequences are GTSNPN and SVGIG (reference sequence). This CDR3 spans 14 amino acids. The CDR3 DNA sequence: TGTGCCTGGAGTGTTCGTCCCCAAGGTCAGCCCCAGCATTTT. Amino acid sequence: CAWSVRPQGQPQHF.

The rearrangement links TRBV7-2 to TRBJ1-2; D possibly corresponds to TRBD1 (6 bases). This CDR3 is built from 16 residues. The V and J ends lost 1 base and 7 bases respectively, with 19 bases between them. Germline assignment: CDR1 SGHTA and CDR2 FQGNSA. CDR3 loop: CASSLGGASRGPGYTF. DNA of the CDR3: TGTGCCAGCAGCTTAGGGGGGGCCTCCCGCGGCCCTGGCTACACCTTC.

This chain connects TRBV28 to TRBJ1-3; unclear D gene. The CDR3 loop spans 12 amino acids. V lost 2 bases and J 4 bases, leaving 3 bases between the germline ends. CDR1 is MDHEN and CDR2 is SYDVKM in the germline V gene. The CDR3 DNA follows: TGTGCCAGCAGTTTAAAGGGAAACACCATATATTTT. This gives the protein CASSLKGNTIYF. The variable domain in full, with the rest retrieved from reference TRBV28 and TRBJ1-3, is DVKVTQSSRYLVKRTGEKVFLECVQDMDHENMFWYRQDPGLGLRLIYFSYDVKMKEKGDIPEGYSVSREKKERFSLILESASTNQTSMYLCASSLKGNTIYFGEGSWLTVV.

This rearrangement joins TRBV5-4 to TRBJ1-1; 10 positions agree with TRBD1. V gave up 2 bases and J gave up 5 bases; unmatched junction bases: 3. CDR3 length: 14 amino acids. Germline values: CDR1 SGHNT, CDR2 YYREEE (reference sequence). CDR3: CASSFDRGQTEAFF. CDR3 nucleotides: TGTGCCAGCAGCTTTGACAGGGGGCAAACTGAAGCTTTCTTT.

In regard to this clone: Distinct nucleotide sequences in the sample also encode this CDR3. The J gene is TRBJ1-1, the V gene TRBV29-1, with D unclear. Germline V CDR1 and CDR2: SQVTM, ANQGSEA. V was pared by 4 bases and J by 0 bases, with 9 bases between. CDR3 length: 13 residues. The CDR3 DNA sequence: TGCAGCGTTGCCGGGAGGATGAACACTGAAGCTTTCTTT. It is translated as CSVAGRMNTEAFF.

CDR3 protein: CASSKGLAGGKLRNEQYF. In nucleotides, the CDR3 is TGTGCCAGTAGTAAGGGACTAGCGGGAGGAAAACTGAGAAACGAGCAGTACTTC. This chain uses TRBV19 with TRBJ2-7; 15 bases match TRBD2. After removal of 4 bases from V and 5 bases from J, the junction contained 12 bases not matched to a gene. CDR3 length: 18 amino acids. Looked up from germline, CDR1 is LNHDA and CDR2 is SQIVND (reference sequence).

The rearrangement joins TRBV7-9 to TRBJ1-1; 7 nucleotides align to TRBD1. Germline V lookup: CDR1 SEHNR, CDR2 FQNEAQ (reference sequence). This CDR3 is 14 amino acids long. The ends lost 4 bases at V and 5 bases at J; junction bases unmatched: 7. The chain's CDR3 is CASSYLQGGTEAFF. The DNA of the CDR3 is TGTGCCAGCAGCTATCTCCAGGGGGGGACTGAAGCTTTCTTT.

A single count supports this clone. CDR3 sequence reads: CARKGRDSMSNTGELFF. The DNA for the CDR3 is TGTGCCCGAAAGGGCCGGGACTCAATGTCCAACACCGGGGAGCTGTTTTTT. This chain joins TRBV30 and TRBJ2-2; a weak D match, TRBD2 (6 bases). Germline CDR1 reads GTSNPN; CDR2 reads SVGIG (reference sequence). This CDR3 region has 17 residues. Between the trimmed V and J ends, which lost 8 bases and 2 bases, there was a span of 24 bases.

The rearrangement links TRBV10-3 to TRBJ1-2; 10 nucleotides line up with TRBD1. CDR1 is ENHRY and CDR2 is SYGVKD in the germline V gene. Germline trimming cut 3 bases from V and 4 bases from J; bases unmatched to any gene: 5. This CDR3 comprises 15 residues. CDR3 sequence: CAISDSGQGTYGYTF. The CDR3 bases are TGTGCCATCAGTGATTCGGGACAGGGGACCTATGGCTACACCTTC.

With regard to this clone: Germline and junction disagree at one end, which may indicate a read error. This sequence joins TRBV6-5 and TRBJ1-2, with TRBD1 matching over 8 bases. The CDR3 covers 14 residues. Germline V lookup: CDR1 MNHEY, CDR2 SVGAGI. CDR3 in amino acids: CATGGISLSYGYTF. CDR3 DNA: TGCGCAACAGGGGGGATCTCGCTCAGCTATGGCTACACCTTC.

The chain couples TRBV20-1 to TRBJ2-7, with 9 bases matching TRBD2. Per the germline V gene, CDR1 is DFQATT and CDR2 is SNEGSKA (reference sequence). CDR3 size: 14 residues. V was clipped by 3 bases and J by 2 bases; unmatched bases: 5. The DNA for the CDR3 is TGCAGTGCTAGTCCTAGCGGGGCCACCTACGAGCAGTACTTC. This codes for CSASPSGATYEQYF.

This clone was found a few times. The chain uses TRBV2 and TRBJ2-6; the D is unclear. V gave up 4 bases and J gave up 2 bases, with 3 bases separating them. Germline V gene data show CDR1 as SNHLY and CDR2 as FYNNEI. The CDR3 consists of 13 residues. This CDR3 is CASSAPGANVLTF. In nucleotides, the CDR3 is TGTGCCAGCAGTGCTCCTGGGGCCAACGTCCTGACTTTC. The full variable domain, with the rest looked up from reference TRBV2 and TRBJ2-6, is EPEVTQTPSHQVTQMGQEVILRCVPISNHLYFYWYRQILGQKVEFLVSFYNNEISEKSEIFDDQFSVERPDGSNFTLKIRSTKLEDSAMYFCASSAPGANVLTFGAGSRLTVL.